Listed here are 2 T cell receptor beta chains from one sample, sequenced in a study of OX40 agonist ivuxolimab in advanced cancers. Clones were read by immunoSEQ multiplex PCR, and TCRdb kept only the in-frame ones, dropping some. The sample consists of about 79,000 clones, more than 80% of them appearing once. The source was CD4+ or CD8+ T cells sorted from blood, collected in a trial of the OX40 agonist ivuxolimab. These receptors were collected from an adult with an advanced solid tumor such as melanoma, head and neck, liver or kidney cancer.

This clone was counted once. CDR3 residues: CASSIGLIRPQHF. DNA for the CDR3: TGTGCCAGTAGTATAGGATTAATTCGTCCCCAGCATTTT. The chain is built from TRBV19 and TRBJ1-5, with D hard to call. Looked up from germline, CDR1 is LNHDA and CDR2 is SQIVND (reference sequence). CDR3 length equals 13 residues. V gave up 1 base and J gave up 10 bases, with 11 bases separating them.

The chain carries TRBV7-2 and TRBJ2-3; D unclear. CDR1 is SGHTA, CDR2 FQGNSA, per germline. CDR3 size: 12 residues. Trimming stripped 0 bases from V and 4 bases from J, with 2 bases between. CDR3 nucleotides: TGTGCCAGCAGCTTAGCGCCAGATACGCAGTATTTT. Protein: CASSLAPDTQYF.